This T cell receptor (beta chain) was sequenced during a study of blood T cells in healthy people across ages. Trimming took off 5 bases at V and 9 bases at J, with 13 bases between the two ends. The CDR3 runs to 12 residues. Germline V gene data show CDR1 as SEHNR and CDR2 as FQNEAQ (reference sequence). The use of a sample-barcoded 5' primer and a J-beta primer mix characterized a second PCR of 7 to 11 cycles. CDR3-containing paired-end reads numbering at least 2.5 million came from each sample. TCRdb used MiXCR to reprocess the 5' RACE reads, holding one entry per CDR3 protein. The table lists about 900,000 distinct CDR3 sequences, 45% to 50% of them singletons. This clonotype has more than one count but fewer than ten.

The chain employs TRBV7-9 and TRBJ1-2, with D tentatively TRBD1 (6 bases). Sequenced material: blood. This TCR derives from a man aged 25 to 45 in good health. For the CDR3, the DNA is TGTGCCAGCAGCCCGCAACAGGGCAGCTACACCTTC. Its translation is CASSPQQGSYTF.